The 13 T cell receptor beta chains below come from one sample, sequenced in a study of brain T cells in children with intractable seizures. Assay used: immunoSEQ multiplex PCR; TCRdb lists only in-frame clones, some missing. The data contain hundreds of thousands of clones, more than 85% of them seen just once; the ten biggest clones take up roughly 6%. Time point meaning: blood from clinic visit 5 months post-surgery; TSC patient then seizure free. The sequences come from peripheral blood, collected 4 to 5 months after surgery. These receptors were obtained from a boy in the first two years of life with tuberous sclerosis and intractable seizures.

The CDR3: CASGPTSYEQYF. CDR3 in DNA: TGTGCCAGCGGGCCAACCTCCTACGAGCAGTACTTC. The chain is built from TRBV6-5 and TRBJ2-7; D unresolved. The V and J ends lost 8 bases and 0 bases respectively, with 8 bases between them. This CDR3 has 12 amino acids. Germline values: CDR1 MNHEY, CDR2 SVGAGI.

This rearrangement joins TRBV21-1 to TRBJ1-2. TRBV21-1 counts as a pseudogene. The CDR3 runs 16 residues. CDR3 DNA: TGTGCCAGCAGCAAAAAAGGCGACGGCTGTAACTATGGCTACACCTTC. This codes for CASSKKGDGCNYGYTF.

This clone showed up just a few times. The chain carries TRBV19 and TRBJ1-5; TRBD1 aligns across 11 bases. With V trimmed by 5 bases and J by 6 bases, 6 bases remained unmatched. The CDR3 consists of 15 residues. Germline CDR1 reads LNHDA; CDR2 reads SQIVND (reference sequence). CDR3 DNA: TGTGCCAGTAGTGTGGGGACAGGGGGGGGTCAGCCCCAGCATTTT. Protein: CASSVGTGGGQPQHF.

V and J are TRBV27 and TRBJ1-2; 7 nucleotides match TRBD1. Trimming at V came to 3 bases and at J to 4 bases, leaving 8 bases not matched to a gene. This CDR3 region has 15 residues. CDR1 and CDR2 from the germline V gene are MNHEY and SMNVEV (reference sequence). CDR3 region: CASSLERGTVYGYTF. The CDR3 coding sequence is TGTGCCAGCAGTTTGGAAAGGGGGACAGTCTATGGCTACACCTTC.

This clone has only one observation. The rearrangement links TRBV27 to TRBJ1-1; D unclear. The CDR3 covers 13 residues. V was cut by 5 bases and J by 8 bases, with 15 bases left in between. The V gene's germline CDR1 is MNHEY and CDR2 SMNVEV (reference sequence). CDR3 in DNA: TGTGCCAGCAGTACCCGGGAAAGGCGGGAAGCTTTCTTT. Its protein is CASSTRERREAFF.

The chain recombines TRBV11-3 with TRBJ1-1, with D tentatively TRBD1 (5 bases). Germline CDR1 and CDR2: SGHNT and YENEEA. The CDR3 has 13 residues. V was cut by 1 base and J by 4 bases, with 7 bases left in between. The CDR3 protein is CASSLAGTTEAFF. CDR3 nucleotides: TGTGCCAGCAGCTTAGCCGGGACCACTGAAGCTTTCTTT.

This chain connects TRBV6-5 to TRBJ2-3; no reliable D call. In germline, CDR1 is MNHEY, CDR2 SVGAGI. The V end lost 6 bases, the J end lost 3 bases, and 7 bases lay between the germline ends. The CDR3 runs 12 residues. CDR3 DNA: TGTGCCAGCAGCGATGGGACAGATACGCAGTATTTT. Residues: CASSDGTDTQYF.

For this clone: The same CDR3 arises from other DNA sequences in this sample as well. The rearrangement joins TRBV7-3 to TRBJ2-3, with D unresolved. The CDR3 sequence is 12 residues long. Germline lookup yields CDR1 SGHTA and CDR2 FQGTGA. Trimming removed 5 bases from V and 2 bases from J, with 5 bases in between. The CDR3 here is CASSPDTDTQYF. The CDR3 region has the DNA TGTGCCAGCAGCCCAGACACAGATACGCAGTATTTT. Full variable domain (rest looked up from reference TRBV7-3 and TRBJ2-3): GAGVSQTPSNKVTEKGKYVELRCDPISGHTALYWYRQSLGQGPEFLIYFQGTGAADDSGLPNDRFFAVRPEGSVSTLKIQRTERGDSAVYLCASSPDTDTQYFGPGTRLTVL.

The CDR3 nucleotides are TGTGCCAGCAGCCGACAGAGATCCACCGGGGAGCTGTTTTTT. It specifies CASSRQRSTGELFF. V usage is TRBV11-1 and J usage is TRBJ2-2; a possible D gene is TRBD1 (5 bases). Trimming took 5 bases from V and 4 from J, leaving 11 bases between them. The germline CDR1 and CDR2 sequences are SGHAT and FQDESV (reference sequence). The CDR3 consists of 14 residues. The whole variable domain, remainder taken from reference TRBV11-1 and TRBJ2-2, is EAEVAQSPRYKITEKSQAVAFWCDPISGHATLYWYRQILGQGPELLVQFQDESVVDDSQLPKDRFSAERLKGVDSTLKIQPAELGDSAMYLCASSRQRSTGELFFGEGSRLTVL.

J is TRBJ1-1 and V is TRBV7-2, with 8 bases identical to TRBD1. The CDR3 has 16 residues. The junction had 7 bases not matched to a gene; V was cut back by 0 bases and J by 4 bases. The germline V gene has CDR1 SGHTA and CDR2 FQGNSA. The CDR3 protein is CASSLAVTGVGTEAFF. CDR3 coding DNA: TGTGCCAGCAGCTTAGCCGTGACAGGGGTTGGCACTGAAGCTTTCTTT.

This clone was seen at least ten times. The genes are TRBV21-1 and TRBJ1-6; the table's D call TRBD1 went unverified against the DNA. TRBV21-1 is labeled a pseudogene. CDR3 length: 17 residues. The CDR3 protein is CASSTKGLRGRNSPLHF. The DNA for the CDR3 is TGTGCCAGCAGTACAAAAGGATTAAGGGGGCGCAATTCACCCCTCCACTTT.

The CDR3 spells CASSLAGGGEKLFF. CDR3 nucleotides: TGTGCCAGCAGCTTAGCTGGGGGAGGGGAAAAACTGTTTTTT. The genes are TRBV7-2 and TRBJ1-4; D is perhaps TRBD1 (5 bases). Germline values: CDR1 SGHTA, CDR2 FQGNSA. Trimming shortened V by 0 bases and J by 8 bases, and 10 bases separated the two germline ends. The CDR3 contains 14 residues.

This clone was observed a single time. The chain carries TRBV7-6 and TRBJ2-7, with D tentatively TRBD2 (6 bases). This CDR3 is 15 amino acids long. Trimming shortened V by 1 base and J by 3 bases, and 13 bases separated the two germline ends. Germline-derived CDR1 and CDR2 are SGHVS and FNYEAQ. DNA for the CDR3: TGTGCCAGCAGCTTAGGAAGCGGGCTGGGCTACGAGCAGTACTTC. Its protein is CASSLGSGLGYEQYF.